One and the same sample provided the 27 T cell receptor beta chains below, sequenced in a study of cytomegalovirus exposure and HLA in healthy donors. The study ran its PCR with 60 Vbeta and 13 Jbeta primers. TCRdb keeps only in-frame clones here, not all; method: immunoSEQ multiplex PCR. Its clone listing holds approximately 170,000 clones. Sequencing used PBMCs. These receptors all stem from a woman between 18 and 29 years old in good health and CMV-seropositive.

This sequence joins TRBV19 and TRBJ1-1; D ambiguous. Germline V lookup: CDR1 LNHDA, CDR2 SQIVND (reference sequence). The CDR3 consists of 11 residues. The CDR3 region has the DNA TGTGGCTCCCGGGTTTCAATTGAAGCTTTCTTT. Its translation: CGSRVSIEAFF.

This rearrangement joins TRBV5-1 to TRBJ1-1; a weak D match, TRBD1 (6 bases). The CDR3 is 16 residues long. Deletions cut 5 bases from V and 0 bases from J, with 17 bases between. Looked up from germline, CDR1 is SGHRS and CDR2 is YFSETQ. The CDR3 bases are TGCGCCAGCAGAGGGGGTGGTACAGTCCTGAACACTGAAGCTTTCTTT. It encodes CASRGGGTVLNTEAFF.

The chain links TRBV27 to TRBJ2-5, with 14 bases identical to TRBD2. The V gene's germline CDR1 is MNHEY and CDR2 SMNVEV (reference sequence). This CDR3 comprises 17 residues. The V and J ends lost 4 bases and 5 bases, in that order; junction bases with no gene match: 9. The CDR3 bases are TGTGCCAGCAGTTACTTCTCAGGGACTAGCGGGGGTGAGACCCAGTACTTC. This sequence encodes CASSYFSGTSGGETQYF.

With respect to this clone: Additional DNA sequences in this sample encode the identical CDR3. The chain couples TRBV21-1 to TRBJ1-1. TRBV21-1 is tagged as a pseudogene. The CDR3 loop spans 11 amino acids. The CDR3 sequence is CARRGNTEAFF. The CDR3, as DNA: TGTGCCAGGCGAGGGAACACTGAAGCTTTCTTT.

This sequence joins TRBV7-9 and TRBJ2-5, with 8 bases matching TRBD1. The J call is doubtful: the DNA matches TRBJ2-7 better. Germline V gives CDR1 SEHNR, CDR2 FQNEAQ (reference sequence). This CDR3 has 13 residues. CDR3 nucleotide sequence: TGTGCCAGCAGCCCCGAGGACAGGGACGAGCAGTACTTC. Translation gives CASSPEDRDEQYF.

V usage is TRBV11-3 and J usage is TRBJ2-5; TRBD1 agrees at 7 bases. Germline V gene data show CDR1 as SGHNT and CDR2 as YENEEA. V was pared by 7 bases and J by 5 bases, with 13 bases of the junction left unmatched. This CDR3 comprises 15 residues. CDR3 bases: TGTGCCAGCACTCATCCGGGACAGAAAGAGGAGACCCAGTACTTC. It yields the protein CASTHPGQKEETQYF.

This chain uses TRBV27 with TRBJ1-1; 7 bases match TRBD1. After removal of 0 bases from V and 3 bases from J, the junction contained 4 bases not matched to a gene. The germline gives CDR1 MNHEY, CDR2 SMNVEV (reference sequence). CDR3 length equals 15 residues. The CDR3 reads CASSLSLTGDTEAFF. DNA for the CDR3: TGTGCCAGCAGTTTATCGCTTACAGGGGACACTGAAGCTTTCTTT.

CDR3 in DNA: TGTGCCAGCAGCAAAAGTCAGTTCGGGGACATAAGTTCGAGGCGCAATCAGCCCCAGCATTTT. It specifies CASSKSQFGDISSRRNQPQHF. The genes are TRBV7-8 and TRBJ1-5; D may be TRBD1 (6 bases). Trimming cost V 5 bases and J 2 bases, with 31 bases left between them. The CDR3 length is 21 residues. Per the germline V gene, CDR1 is SGHVS and CDR2 is FQNEAQ. Based on the CDR3 plus reference TRBV7-8 and TRBJ1-5, the full variable domain is GAGVSQSPRYKVAKRGQDVALRCDPISGHVSLFWYQQALGQGPEFLTYFQNEAQLDKSGLPSDRFFAERPEGSVSTLKIQRTQQEDSAVYLCASSKSQFGDISSRRNQPQHFGDGTRLSIL.

The chain joins TRBV2 to TRBJ1-5; no firm D call. In germline, CDR1 is SNHLY, CDR2 FYNNEI. Between the trimmed V and J ends, which lost 3 bases and 11 bases, there was a span of 11 bases. CDR3 length: 12 residues. The CDR3 DNA is TGTGCCAGCAGTGAGGCAGGCAAAACCCAGCATTTT. As protein: CASSEAGKTQHF.

This sequence joins TRBV5-1 and TRBJ1-2; D is uncertain. The CDR3 covers 15 residues. Trimming took off 3 bases at V and 0 bases at J, with 12 bases between the two ends. Per germline, CDR1 SGHRS and CDR2 YFSETQ. The CDR3 DNA reads TGCGCCAGCAGCTGGGAGGACGGAGCTAACTATGGCTACACCTTC. Its protein product is CASSWEDGANYGYTF.

The V call is TRBV4-1, the J call TRBJ2-1; 13 positions match TRBD2. The CDR3 length is 19 residues. V gave up 3 bases and J gave up 8 bases; unmatched junction bases: 16. Germline lookup yields CDR1 MGHRA and CDR2 YSYEKL. The CDR3 protein is CASSQRSIYGTSGMDEQFF. The CDR3 nucleotides read TGCGCCAGCAGCCAGAGATCTATATATGGGACTAGCGGGATGGATGAGCAGTTCTTC.

The genes are TRBV2 and TRBJ1-1; 9 bases map to TRBD1. From germline, CDR1 is SNHLY and CDR2 FYNNEI. CDR3 length: 14 amino acids. Trimming took 5 bases from V and 3 from J; bases not matched to a gene: 4. CDR3: CASSLGTGYTEAFF. The CDR3 region has the DNA TGTGCCAGCAGTCTGGGGACAGGGTACACTGAAGCTTTCTTT.

This rearrangement joins TRBV15 to TRBJ2-7; D remains ambiguous. V was trimmed by 0 bases and J by 3 bases, leaving 3 bases between them. CDR1 is LNHNV and CDR2 is YYDKDF in the germline V gene (reference sequence). There are 12 residues in the CDR3. This CDR3 reads CATSRDRYEQYF. CDR3 sequence (DNA): TGTGCCACCAGCAGAGACCGCTACGAGCAGTACTTC.

V gene TRBV2 combines with J gene TRBJ2-7, with 7 positions matching TRBD1. Germline V gives CDR1 SNHLY, CDR2 FYNNEI. The V and J ends lost 6 bases and 4 bases, in that order; junction bases with no gene match: 6. The length of the CDR3 is 13 residues. CDR3 loop: CASSEGQIYEQYF. In DNA, the CDR3 is TGTGCCAGCAGCGAGGGACAGATATACGAGCAGTACTTC.

The rearrangement uses TRBV4-1 and TRBJ2-1, with TRBD1 identical over 11 bases. With V trimmed by 6 bases and J by 6 bases, 4 bases remained unmatched. CDR3 length: 14 residues. Germline V gene lookup returns CDR1 MGHRA and CDR2 YSYEKL. The CDR3 region has the DNA TGCGCCAGCAGGGGGACAGGGGGGGTCAATGAGCAGTTCTTC. Protein sequence: CASRGTGGVNEQFF.

The rearrangement uses TRBV19 and TRBJ2-7; 12 positions match TRBD1. Per germline, CDR1 LNHDA and CDR2 SQIVND (reference sequence). The junction had 6 bases not matched to a gene; V was cut back by 6 bases and J by 6 bases. The CDR3 extends over 14 amino acids. CDR3 protein: CASRAGTGGSEQYF. CDR3 nucleotide sequence: TGTGCCAGTAGAGCCGGGACAGGGGGCTCCGAGCAGTACTTC.

The genes are TRBV7-9 and TRBJ2-3, with TRBD1 matching over 7 bases. The CDR3 extends over 18 amino acids. With 3 bases clipped from V and 8 bases from J, the junction kept 20 bases outside the gene matches. Germline values: CDR1 SEHNR, CDR2 FQNEAQ (reference sequence). The CDR3 DNA reads as TGTGCCAGCAGCTTTCTAGGGGGCTTCGGACCCACACCAATTACGCAGTATTTT. It translates to CASSFLGGFGPTPITQYF.

The chain carries TRBV19 and TRBJ1-5; no clear D. The CDR3 loop spans 15 amino acids. Germline V CDR1 and CDR2: LNHDA, SQIVND (reference sequence). Trimming stripped 6 bases from V and 2 bases from J, with 14 bases between. CDR3 nucleotide sequence: TGTGCCAGTAGCGATACGGATAGCGGCAATCAGCCCCAGCATTTT. Translated: CASSDTDSGNQPQHF.

The chain joins TRBV5-1 to TRBJ2-1, with 11 bases fitting TRBD2. The germline gives CDR1 SGHRS, CDR2 YFSETQ. The CDR3 loop spans 17 amino acids. V gave up 4 bases and J gave up 5 bases; unmatched junction bases: 11. The CDR3 nucleotides read TGCGCCAGCAGCACCGGACTAGCGGGTCCGACCCACAATGAGCAGTTCTTC. Translation: CASSTGLAGPTHNEQFF.

Comment on this clone: This likely comes from a read error, as the CDR3 has no conserved phenylalanine or tryptophan at its end. V gene TRBV5-6 combines with J gene TRBJ1-2; D uncertain. The CDR3 has 14 amino acids. Looked up from germline, CDR1 is SGHDT and CDR2 is YYEEEE. V was cut by 2 bases and J by 2 bases, with 10 bases left in between. The chain's CDR3 is CASSLRGYNYGYTL. DNA of the CDR3: TGTGCCAGCAGCTTACGAGGATACAACTATGGCTACACCCTC.

The V gene is TRBV2, the J gene TRBJ2-3; 7 bases map to TRBD2. V lost 7 bases and J lost 2; bases outside the gene matches: 6. Germline CDR1 is SNHLY and CDR2 is FYNNEI. The CDR3 totals 14 residues. CDR3 sequence reads: CASIGTTATDTQYF. The CDR3 DNA reads as TGTGCCAGCATTGGGACTACGGCCACAGATACGCAGTATTTT.

The chain carries TRBV6-5 and TRBJ2-7, with 7 bases identical to TRBD1. The CDR3 extends over 13 amino acids. Trimming took 7 bases from V and 12 from J; bases not matched to a gene: 15. Germline-derived CDR1 and CDR2 are MNHEY and SVGAGI. The CDR3 sequence: CASKPAGGRVLYF. CDR3 in DNA: TGTGCCAGCAAACCCGCAGGGGGAAGGGTACTGTACTTC.

V and J are TRBV27 and TRBJ1-2; possible D gene TRBD1, 5 bases. The CDR3 sequence is 15 residues long. From germline, CDR1 is MNHEY and CDR2 SMNVEV (reference sequence). The V and J ends lost 5 bases and 6 bases respectively, with 19 bases between them. CDR3 nucleotide sequence: TGTGCCAGCAGTCAACACAGGTTTAGTCAGGATGGCTACACCTTC. Translated: CASSQHRFSQDGYTF.

The V call is TRBV18, the J call TRBJ2-7; 8 bases are shared with TRBD2. The CDR3 extends over 17 amino acids. Trimming removed 1 base from V and 4 bases from J; junction bases left unmatched: 12. CDR1 is KGHSH and CDR2 is LQKENI in the germline V gene. The CDR3 DNA reads TGTGCCAGCTCACCACTACCGTGGAGCGGGAGAAGTTACGAGCAGTACTTC. The encoded protein is CASSPLPWSGRSYEQYF.

The V call is TRBV6-6, the J call TRBJ1-2; D is undetermined. This CDR3 spans 15 amino acids. In germline, CDR1 is MNHNY, CDR2 SVGAGI (reference sequence). Deletions cut 4 bases from V and 4 bases from J, with 16 bases between. The CDR3: CASSLGSEVVYGYTF. In nucleotides, the CDR3 is TGTGCCAGCAGTTTAGGGTCGGAGGTGGTCTATGGCTACACCTTC.

This chain uses TRBV28 with TRBJ2-1, with a weak D call TRBD2 (7 bases). The CDR3 spans 13 residues. Germline V gene lookup returns CDR1 MDHEN and CDR2 SYDVKM. V dropped 3 bases and J dropped 5 bases, with 8 bases sitting between them. The CDR3 here is CASSFGGHNEQFF. Here the CDR3 DNA reads TGTGCCAGCAGTTTCGGGGGGCACAATGAGCAGTTCTTC.

The genes are TRBV6-1 and TRBJ2-5; 8 bases agree with TRBD1. This CDR3 region has 14 residues. J was trimmed by 5 bases and V by 7 bases; bases with no gene match: 9. Germline V lookup: CDR1 MNHNS, CDR2 SASEGT. Here the CDR3 reads CASTPTGAPETQYF. The CDR3 DNA reads as TGTGCCAGCACCCCGACAGGGGCGCCGGAGACCCAGTACTTC.